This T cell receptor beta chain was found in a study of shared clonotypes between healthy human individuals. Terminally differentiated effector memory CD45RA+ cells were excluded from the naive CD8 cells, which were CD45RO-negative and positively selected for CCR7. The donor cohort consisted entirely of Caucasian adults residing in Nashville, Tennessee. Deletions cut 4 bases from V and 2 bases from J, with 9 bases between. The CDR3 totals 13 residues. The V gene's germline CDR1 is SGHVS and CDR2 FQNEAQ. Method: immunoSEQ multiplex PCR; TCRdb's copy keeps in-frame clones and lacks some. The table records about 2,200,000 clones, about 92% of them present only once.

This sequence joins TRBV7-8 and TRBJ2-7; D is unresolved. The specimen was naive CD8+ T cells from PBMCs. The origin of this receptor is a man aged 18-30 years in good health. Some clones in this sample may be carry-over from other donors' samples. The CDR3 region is CASSWVGTYEQYF. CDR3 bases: TGTGCCAGCAGCTGGGTAGGGACCTACGAGCAGTACTTC.